These T cell receptor beta chains were read from a single sample in a study of identical twins. TCRdb reanalysed the 5' RACE reads using MiXCR and keeps one entry per CDR3 protein. The sample has roughly 1,500,000 distinct CDR3 sequences, about 30% seen once. Material for sequencing was cord blood. Every receptor here comes from a newborn girl in good health. CDR3s include the opening cysteine and the closing phenylalanine or tryptophan. A D gene is named only where the DNA matches it firmly. Rows may omit the clone size; those that give it use once, few, many or a size class.

>NA|TRBJ2-3|TRBV7-9|TRBD2
TGTGCCAGCAGCTTCCCTAGCGGGAGGGCAGATACGCAGTATTTT
CASSFPSGRADTQYF
>few|TRBJ1-2|TRBV7-2|TRBD1
TGTGCCAGCAGCTTAGCACCGGGACAGGAGCCCTATGGCTACACCTTC
CASSLAPGQEPYGYTF
>NA|TRBJ1-2|TRBV18|NA
TGTGCCAGCTCACCACTTCCGGACTTTTATGGCTACACCTTC
CASSPLPDFYGYTF
>few|TRBJ2-1|TRBV20-1|TRBD2
TGCAGTGCTCCGAAACTAGCGGGGGGGCAAAATGAGCAGTTCTTC
CSAPKLAGGQNEQFF
>NA|TRBJ1-3|TRBV29-1|NA
TGCAGCTTAAATAACGGGACGGGCACTGGAAACACCATATATTTT
CSLNNGTGTGNTIYF
>many|TRBJ2-7|TRBV6-1|TRBD2
TGTGCCAGCCGACTAGCGGGGGACTCCTACGAGCAGTACTTC
CASRLAGDSYEQYF
>few|TRBJ2-7|TRBV12-3/TRBV12-4|TRBD2
TGTGCCAGCAGAAGGGGACCAGGCGGGAGGGACGACGAGCAGTACTTC
CASRRGPGGRDDEQYF
>NA|TRBJ2-3|TRBV20-1|NA
TGCAGTGCTAGAATAGCCGGCACAGATACGCGGTATTTT
CSARIAGTDTRYF
>NA|TRBJ2-2|TRBV15|TRBD2
TGTGCCACCAGCAGAAGTCCCCTACTAGCGGGAGTAGTGGGATTGAACACCGGGGAGCTGTTTTTT
CATSRSPLLAGVVGLNTGELFF
>few|TRBJ2-1|TRBV12-3/TRBV12-4|TRBD2
TGTGCCAGCAGTTTAGCGCTAGCGGGAGGGAAGCAGTTCTTC
CASSLALAGGKQFF
>NA|TRBJ1-1|TRBV29-1|NA
TGCAGCGTTGGAGGCACCATGAACACTGAAGCTTTCTTT
CSVGGTMNTEAFF
>few|TRBJ1-5|TRBV2|NA
TGTGCCAGCACCGATCCGGGGGCCCCCAATCAGCCCCAGCATTTT
CASTDPGAPNQPQHF
>few|TRBJ2-3|TRBV20-1|NA
TGCAGTGCTAGAGTCCCAGGGCAGGTCACAGATACGCAGTATTTT
CSARVPGQVTDTQYF
>many|TRBJ2-3|TRBV7-9|TRBD2
TGTGCCAGCAGCCTCGCGGGGGATTCCACAGATACGCAGTATTTT
CASSLAGDSTDTQYF
>few|TRBJ1-4|TRBV7-9|NA
TGTGCCAGCAGCTTAAAAGGGACAACTAATGAAAAACTGTTTTTT
CASSLKGTTNEKLFF
>NA|TRBJ1-2|TRBV28|TRBD1
TGTGCCAGCAGTTTCCCTCCCGGACAGGGGGTCTATGGCTACACCTTC
CASSFPPGQGVYGYTF
>NA|TRBJ2-5|TRBV29-1|NA
TGCAGCGTTGGGCAGTCGGGGGAGACCCAGTACTTC
CSVGQSGETQYF
>NA|TRBJ1-5|TRBV20-1|TRBD1
TGCAGTGCTAGAGATCTCTTGGGACAGGGGAATCAGCCCCAGCATTTT
CSARDLLGQGNQPQHF
>many|TRBJ2-3|TRBV29-1|TRBD1
TGCAGCGTTGAACGGACAGGACTCACAGATACGCAGTATTTT
CSVERTGLTDTQYF
>NA|TRBJ1-2|TRBV20-1|NA
TGCAGTGCTAGCCCCGGCAGGGGAGCTAACTATGGCTACACCTTC
CSASPGRGANYGYTF
>NA|TRBJ2-1|TRBV20-1|TRBD2
TGCAGTGCTCTCACTAGCGGGAGGGCCTTTGGGAGAAATGAGCAGTTCTTC
CSALTSGRAFGRNEQFF
>NA|TRBJ1-4|TRBV11-2|NA
TGTGCCAGCAGCTTAACAGGGAAGATAGAAAAACTGTTTTTT
CASSLTGKIEKLFF
>NA|TRBJ2-3|TRBV4-1|TRBD2
TGCGCCAGCAGCCGCCTAGCGGCAAGCACAGATACGCAGTATTTT
CASSRLAASTDTQYF
>few|TRBJ2-7|TRBV19|NA
TGTGCCAGTAGCAATGCCGGTAGCTACGAGCAGTACTTC
CASSNAGSYEQYF
>few|TRBJ1-6|TRBV6-5|NA
TGTGCCAGCAGTTACTCGGGCGCCCAGCCTAATTCACCCCTCCACTTT
CASSYSGAQPNSPLHF
>few|TRBJ2-1|TRBV7-8|TRBD2
TGTGCCAGCAGCTTCCCCCATGACGGGAGGGCCTGGGATGAGCAGTTCTTC
CASSFPHDGRAWDEQFF
>few|TRBJ1-4|TRBV12-3/TRBV12-4|NA
TGTGCCAGCAGTTTAGCGAAGGGGGCTAATGAAAAACTGTTTTTT
CASSLAKGANEKLFF
>NA|TRBJ1-2|TRBV6-1|NA
TGTGCCAGCAGTGACGGCCCGGCGAGGGGCTACACCTTC
CASSDGPARGYTF
>few|TRBJ2-7|TRBV6-1|NA
TGTGCCAGCAGTGAAGCGCCGAAGGGGCAGTACTTC
CASSEAPKGQYF
>NA|TRBJ1-5|TRBV5-5|NA
TGTGCCAGCAGCGTGGTGAGGGGGCAGCCCCAGCATTTT
CASSVVRGQPQHF
>NA|TRBJ2-5|TRBV4-2|TRBD1
TGTGCCAGCAGCCAAGATAACAGGGGGACGCAAGAGACCCAGTACTTC
CASSQDNRGTQETQYF
>NA|TRBJ1-1|TRBV20-1|NA
TGCAGTGCTAGTGGAAGACAGAGCACTGAAGCTTTCTTT
CSASGRQSTEAFF
>NA|TRBJ2-1|TRBV27|NA
TGTGCCAGCAGTCCACAGGGGCTAGCGACGTTCTTC
CASSPQGLATFF
>NA|TRBJ2-2|TRBV3-1|TRBD2
TGTGCCAGCAGCCAGGCGGGACTAGCGTTTTCCGGGGAGCTGTTTTTT
CASSQAGLAFSGELFF
>NA|TRBJ2-1|TRBV4-2|NA
TGTGCCAGCAGCCAAGACGGCTATGAGCAGTTCTTC
CASSQDGYEQFF
>many|TRBJ2-7|TRBV5-1|NA
TGCGCCAGCAGCCTTAGACCGACTTCTCGATCCTACGAGCAGTACTTC
CASSLRPTSRSYEQYF
>NA|TRBJ1-2|TRBV3-1|NA
TGTGCCAGCAGCCCCTCATGGGGGACGGACTATGGCTACACCTTC
CASSPSWGTDYGYTF
>NA|TRBJ1-6|TRBV6-6|NA
TGTGCCAGCAGTTATGAGGGACGCGGTAATTCACCCCTCCACTTT
CASSYEGRGNSPLHF
>few|TRBJ2-5|TRBV20-1|TRBD2
TGCAGTGCCAGAGACCAGCGGGGGAACCAAGAGACCCAGTACTTC
CSARDQRGNQETQYF
>NA|TRBJ1-3|TRBV6-1|NA
TGTGCCAGCAGTGAAGTGCTCCCCGGAAACACCATATATTTT
CASSEVLPGNTIYF
>NA|TRBJ2-7|TRBV10-3|NA
TGTGCCATCTCTGTAGCGCCTCAGTACGAGCAGTACTTC
CAISVAPQYEQYF
>NA|TRBJ2-7|TRBV10-3|NA
TGTGCCATCAGTGAGGAGTGGAACTACGAGCAGTACTTC
CAISEEWNYEQYF
>once|TRBJ1-2|TRBV28|TRBD1
TGTGCCAGCAGTGACGGAGGGGGCATCTATGGCTACACCTTC
CASSDGGGIYGYTF
>NA|TRBJ2-7|TRBV29-1|TRBD2
TGCAGCGTTGCCCCGACTAGCGGGATCTTCCACGAGCAGTACTTC
CSVAPTSGIFHEQYF
>few|TRBJ1-2|TRBV30|NA
TGTGCCTGGAGTCCCGACAGGTTGGACAACGGCTACACCTTC
CAWSPDRLDNGYTF